The 14 T cell receptor beta chains presented below share a single source sample, sequenced in a study of T cells in tuberculosis. Time point meaning: new active TB diagnosis, blood taken before or within 7 days of starting treatment. Clones were read by immunoSEQ multiplex PCR, and TCRdb kept only the in-frame ones, dropping some. The top ten hold more than 9.5% of the sample, which has 30,000 to 40,000 clones, over 85% seen once. Specimen: PBMCs, collected at tuberculosis diagnosis. The source of these receptors is an adult with tuberculosis.

The rearrangement joins TRBV14 to TRBJ2-3, with 15 bases fitting TRBD2. The CDR3 consists of 16 residues. The trim removed 3 bases at V and 4 bases at J, leaving 2 bases unmatched. Germline CDR1 SGHDN, CDR2 FVKESK. This chain's CDR3 is CASSHGLAGGADTQYF. As DNA, the CDR3 is TGTGCCAGCAGCCACGGACTAGCGGGAGGGGCAGATACGCAGTATTTT. Supplemented by reference TRBV14 and TRBJ2-3, the full variable domain reads EAGVTQFPSHSVIEKGQTVTLRCDPISGHDNLYWYRRVMGKEIKFLLHFVKESKQDESGMPNNRFLAERTGGTYSTLKVQPAELEDSGVYFCASSHGLAGGADTQYFGPGTRLTVL.

This clone turned up a few times. The genes are TRBV9 and TRBJ1-4; D possibly corresponds to TRBD1 (6 bases). The CDR3 totals 17 residues. V lost 0 bases, J lost 3 bases, and 15 bases lay in between. The germline V gene has CDR1 SGDLS and CDR2 YYNGEE. The CDR3 coding sequence is TGTGCCAGCAGCGTAGAAGGGGGGGTACTGCCTAATGAAAAACTGTTTTTT. Its protein is CASSVEGGVLPNEKLFF.

With regard to this clone: Other DNA sequences in this specimen translate into the identical CDR3. The chain combines TRBV28 with TRBJ2-7, with D maybe TRBD2 (5 bases). The germline V gene has CDR1 MDHEN and CDR2 SYDVKM. CDR3 length: 12 amino acids. Trimming pared 5 bases from V and 4 bases from J, leaving 9 bases between. In DNA form, the CDR3 reads TGTGCCAGCAGTACCGGGGAATACGAGCAGTACTTC. Protein product: CASSTGEYEQYF.

The chain recombines TRBV30 with TRBJ2-1; maybe TRBD2 (5 bases). The CDR3 extends over 15 amino acids. V lost 5 bases and J lost 3, with 17 bases in between. Germline V gene data show CDR1 as GTSNPN and CDR2 as SVGIG (reference sequence). CDR3 coding DNA: TGTGCCTGGGTGTTTAAAGAGGGCTTCTACAATGAGCAGTTCTTC. Translated, it gives CAWVFKEGFYNEQFF.

The chain employs TRBV5-1 and TRBJ1-1; 9 nucleotides agree with TRBD1. V trimming: 0 bases; J trimming: 4 bases; junction bases outside the gene matches: 10. The CDR3 is 17 residues long. In germline, CDR1 is SGHRS, CDR2 YFSETQ. The CDR3 DNA reads TGCGCCAGCAGCTTGGCCGGGACAGGGAGGGAGGTCACTGAAGCTTTCTTT. This sequence encodes CASSLAGTGREVTEAFF.

This clone came up a few times. The J gene is TRBJ2-3, the V gene TRBV6-5; 8 bases are shared with TRBD2. V lost 6 bases, J lost 7 bases, and 12 bases stayed unmatched. The V gene's germline CDR1 is MNHEY and CDR2 SVGAGI. The length of the CDR3 is 15 residues. CDR3 bases: TGTGCCAGCAGCCCTGCAGCGCTAGCGGGTCATACGCAGTATTTT. This translates into CASSPAALAGHTQYF.

This chain uses TRBV27 with TRBJ2-7, with TRBD1 identical over 8 bases. The V gene's germline CDR1 is MNHEY and CDR2 SMNVEV (reference sequence). The CDR3 is 14 residues long. Trimming cost V 2 bases and J 4 bases; bases outside gene matches: 4. The CDR3 here is CASSLGQGAYEQYF. Written as DNA, the CDR3 is TGTGCCAGCAGTTTAGGCCAGGGGGCTTACGAGCAGTACTTC.

The CDR3 coding sequence is TGTGCCAGCAGTTTACCTGACAGGGGGCCATACGAGCAGTACTTC. It codes for CASSLPDRGPYEQYF. The chain is built from TRBV28 and TRBJ2-7, with 10 bases lining up with TRBD1. The germline gives CDR1 MDHEN, CDR2 SYDVKM. The CDR3 contains 15 residues. The V and J ends lost 2 bases and 4 bases, in that order; junction bases with no gene match: 5.

The chain joins TRBV12-5 to TRBJ2-3; D may be TRBD2 (5 bases). Germline values: CDR1 LGHNT, CDR2 FRNRAP. Trimming cost V 0 bases and J 4 bases, with 8 bases left between them. CDR3 length: 14 amino acids. In DNA form, the CDR3 reads TGTGCTAGTGGTTTGGTAGCCGGGGCAGATACGCAGTATTTT. This encodes CASGLVAGADTQYF. Variable domain in full (rest from reference TRBV12-5 and TRBJ2-3): DARVTQTPRHKVTEMGQEVTMRCQPILGHNTVFWYRQTMMQGLELLAYFRNRAPLDDSGMPKDRFSAEMPDATLATLKIQPSEPRDSAVYFCASGLVAGADTQYFGPGTRLTVL.

The chain recombines TRBV29-1 with TRBJ2-2, with TRBD2 matching over 14 bases. The J segment lost 7 bases and the V segment lost 5 bases, leaving 12 bases of the junction unmatched. This CDR3 contains 17 residues. Germline-derived CDR1 and CDR2 are SQVTM and ANQGSEA. The CDR3: CSVSGTSGSGSHGELFF. The CDR3 DNA reads as TGCAGCGTTTCCGGGACTAGCGGGAGTGGGAGCCACGGGGAGCTGTTTTTT.

CDR3 amino acids: CASSPRGGVTEAFF. The CDR3 nucleotides are TGTGCCAGCAGTCCCAGGGGTGGGGTAACTGAAGCTTTCTTT. The V call is TRBV27, the J call TRBJ1-1; D may be TRBD1 (6 bases). V gave up 5 bases and J gave up 5 bases, with 15 bases separating them. Looked up from germline, CDR1 is MNHEY and CDR2 is SMNVEV (reference sequence). The CDR3 consists of 14 residues.

The rearrangement uses TRBV21-1 and TRBJ2-3; the D segment call TRBD2 is taken from the table without a DNA check. TRBV21-1 is tagged as a pseudogene. The CDR3 runs to 14 residues. The CDR3 loop reads CASSKVGVTDTQYF. The CDR3 bases are TGTGCCAGCAGCAAAGTCGGGGTCACAGATACGCAGTATTTT.

The rearrangement uses TRBV5-1 and TRBJ2-5; 11 positions agree with TRBD1. V gave up 4 bases and J gave up 9 bases; unmatched junction bases: 17. This CDR3 comprises 17 residues. Germline V gene lookup returns CDR1 SGHRS and CDR2 YFSETQ. CDR3 region: CASSITLDRGRLVPQYF. In nucleotides, the CDR3 is TGCGCCAGCAGCATTACACTGGACAGGGGGCGTTTGGTGCCCCAGTACTTC. The whole variable domain, filled in from reference TRBV5-1 and TRBJ2-5, reads KAGVTQTPRYLIKTRGQQVTLSCSPISGHRSVSWYQQTPGQGLQFLFEYFSETQRNKGNFPGRFSGRQFSNSRSEMNVSTLELGDSALYLCASSITLDRGRLVPQYFGPGTRLLVL.

This rearrangement joins TRBV7-3 to TRBJ2-5; TRBD2 aligns across 10 bases. The CDR3 length is 18 residues. J gave up 2 bases and V 1 base, and 10 bases lay outside the gene matches. Germline-derived CDR1 and CDR2 are SGHTA and FQGTGA. For the CDR3, the DNA is TGTGCCAGCAGCTTAAAGGGCCGAGCGGGAGGGGATCAAGAGACCCAGTACTTC. Protein sequence: CASSLKGRAGGDQETQYF.